This T cell receptor (beta chain) comes out of a study of T cells in localized non-small cell lung cancer. The CDR3 extends over 15 amino acids. The ends lost 7 bases at V and 2 bases at J; junction bases unmatched: 9. CDR1 and CDR2 from the germline V gene are MNHGY and SAAAGT. Some clones are missing from TCRdb's copy, which holds only in-frame ones; the method was immunoSEQ multiplex PCR. This table has about 4,400 clones, under 35% appearing once. The table lists this clone with a few counts. Its antigen is as yet unknown. The study's findings and limits: Longer overall survival accompanied higher blood T cell density. Uninvolved adjacent lung showed the highest T cell clonality, exceeding tumor. Turning up in adjacent lung were a median approximately 58 of the top 100 tumor clones. Analysis by sequencing included only one tumor region, so heterogeneity remains possible.

This TCR came from a man between 40 and 69 years old with stage II squamous cell lung carcinoma. The chain links TRBV6-8 to TRBJ2-7, with TRBD1 matching over 9 bases. This specimen consisted of lung tumor tissue, obtained before any cancer treatment. The CDR3 DNA is TGTGCCAGCACCCCAGCCGGGACAGGGACCTACGAGCAGTACTTC. Its translation is CASTPAGTGTYEQYF.